This T cell receptor (beta chain) was retrieved from a study of OX40 agonist ivuxolimab in advanced cancers. Study overall: Ivuxolimab, an agonist antibody against OX40 (CD134), was given to patients.

Excluded were patients having autoimmune disease history or systemic immunosuppression. Germline trimming cut 1 base from V and 3 bases from J; bases unmatched to any gene: 6. Germline lookup yields CDR1 SGDLS and CDR2 YYNGEE. This CDR3 contains 15 residues. With respect to this clone: Its matching antigen is unknown.

Study-wide results and limits: The study found among the lowest clonal expansion in partial responders at 0.1-3.0 mg/kg.

Sequencing used immunoSEQ multiplex PCR; TCRdb keeps in-frame clones, though not all of them. The sample consists of 90,000 to 100,000 clones, 95% to 97% of them appearing once. The chain employs TRBV9 and TRBJ2-7; 8 bases are shared with TRBD2. The sequencing used CD4+ or CD8+ T cells sorted from blood, collected in a trial of the OX40 agonist ivuxolimab. The sequence came from an adult with an advanced solid tumor such as melanoma, head and neck, liver or kidney cancer. The CDR3 here is CASSVTGGPGYEQYF. CDR3 sequence (DNA): TGTGCCAGCAGCGTAACGGGAGGGCCGGGCTACGAGCAGTACTTC.